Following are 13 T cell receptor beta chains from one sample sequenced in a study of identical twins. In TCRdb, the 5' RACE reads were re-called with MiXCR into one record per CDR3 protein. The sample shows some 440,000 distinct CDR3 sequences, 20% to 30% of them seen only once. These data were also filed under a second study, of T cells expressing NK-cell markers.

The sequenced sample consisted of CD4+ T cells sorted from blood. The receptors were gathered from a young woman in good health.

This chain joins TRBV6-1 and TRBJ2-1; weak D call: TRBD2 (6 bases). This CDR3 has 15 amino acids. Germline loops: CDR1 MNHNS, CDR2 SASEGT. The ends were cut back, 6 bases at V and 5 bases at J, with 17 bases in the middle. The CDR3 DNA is TGTGCCAGCAGGCGGGGTCCGGATCGGGACAATGAGCAGTTCTTC. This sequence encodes CASRRGPDRDNEQFF.

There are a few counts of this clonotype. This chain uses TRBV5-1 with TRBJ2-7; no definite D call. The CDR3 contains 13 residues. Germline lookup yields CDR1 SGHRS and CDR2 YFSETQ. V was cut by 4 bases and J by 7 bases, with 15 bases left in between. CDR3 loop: CASSLDPDGEQYF. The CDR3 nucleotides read TGCGCCAGCAGCCTGGACCCGGATGGGGAGCAGTACTTC. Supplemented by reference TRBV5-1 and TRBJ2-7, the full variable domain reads KAGVTQTPRYLIKTRGQQVTLSCSPISGHRSVSWYQQTPGQGLQFLFEYFSETQRNKGNFPGRFSGRQFSNSRSEMNVSTLELGDSALYLCASSLDPDGEQYFGPGTRLTVT.

The CDR3 reads CASSLWGQNEQYF. Here the CDR3 DNA reads TGTGCCAGCAGCCTGTGGGGACAGAACGAGCAGTACTTC. The chain is built from TRBV5-6 and TRBJ2-7; 7 positions match TRBD1. Germline CDR1 reads SGHDT; CDR2 reads YYEEEE. The junction had 6 bases not matched to a gene; V was cut back by 4 bases and J by 5 bases. The CDR3 has 13 residues.

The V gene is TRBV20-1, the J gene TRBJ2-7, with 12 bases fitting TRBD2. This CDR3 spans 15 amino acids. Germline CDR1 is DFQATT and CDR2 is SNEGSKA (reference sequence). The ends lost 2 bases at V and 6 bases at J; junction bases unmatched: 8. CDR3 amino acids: CSARKGLAGRPEQYF. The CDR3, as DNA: TGCAGTGCTAGAAAGGGACTAGCGGGCAGACCCGAGCAGTACTTC.

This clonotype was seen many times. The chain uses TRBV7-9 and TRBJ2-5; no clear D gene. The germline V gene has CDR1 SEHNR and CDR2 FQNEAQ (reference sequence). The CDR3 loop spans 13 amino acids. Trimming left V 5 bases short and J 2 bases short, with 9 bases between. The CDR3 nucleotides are TGTGCCAGCAGCCCACACACTCAAGAGACCCAGTACTTC. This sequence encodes CASSPHTQETQYF.

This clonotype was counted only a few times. CDR3 nucleotides: TGTGCCAGCAGCCAGAGAGGGGGAACCACAGATACGCAGTATTTT. It encodes CASSQRGGTTDTQYF. The rearrangement uses TRBV5-6 and TRBJ2-3, with TRBD1 as a possible D gene (6 bases). Trimming pared 4 bases from V and 2 bases from J, leaving 14 bases between. This CDR3 spans 15 amino acids. Per the germline V gene, CDR1 is SGHDT and CDR2 is YYEEEE. The full variable domain, rest sourced from reference TRBV5-6 and TRBJ2-3, is DAGVTQSPTHLIKTRGQQVTLRCSPKSGHDTVSWYQQALGQGPQFIFQYYEEEERQRGNFPDRFSGHQFPNYSSELNVNALLLGDSALYLCASSQRGGTTDTQYFGPGTRLTVL.

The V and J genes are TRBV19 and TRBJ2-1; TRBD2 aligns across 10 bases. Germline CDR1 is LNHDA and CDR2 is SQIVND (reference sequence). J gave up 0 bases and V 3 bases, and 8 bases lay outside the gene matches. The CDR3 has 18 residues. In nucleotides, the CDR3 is TGTGCCAGTAGTATCGCTAGCGGGGGCCCAAGCTCCTACAATGAGCAGTTCTTC. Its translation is CASSIASGGPSSYNEQFF.

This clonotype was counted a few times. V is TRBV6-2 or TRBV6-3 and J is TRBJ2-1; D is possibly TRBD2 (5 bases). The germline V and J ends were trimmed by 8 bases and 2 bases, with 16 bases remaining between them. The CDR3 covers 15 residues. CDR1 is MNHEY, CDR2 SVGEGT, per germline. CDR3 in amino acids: CASRQTPGAYNEQFF. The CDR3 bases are TGTGCCAGCCGCCAAACCCCCGGGGCCTACAATGAGCAGTTCTTC.

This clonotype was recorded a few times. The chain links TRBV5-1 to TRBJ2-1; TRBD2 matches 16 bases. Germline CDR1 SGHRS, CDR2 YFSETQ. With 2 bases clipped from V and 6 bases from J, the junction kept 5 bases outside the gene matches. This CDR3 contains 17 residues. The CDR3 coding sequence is TGCGCCAGCAGCTTACCGGGACTAGCGGGGGGGTCCAATGAGCAGTTCTTC. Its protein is CASSLPGLAGGSNEQFF.

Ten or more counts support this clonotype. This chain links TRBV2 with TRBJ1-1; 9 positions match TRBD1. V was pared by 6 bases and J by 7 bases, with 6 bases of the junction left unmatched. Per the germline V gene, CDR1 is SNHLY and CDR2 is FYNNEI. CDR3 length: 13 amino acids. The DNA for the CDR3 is TGTGCCAGCAGGTTAGACAGGGGGAATGAAGCTTTCTTT. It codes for CASRLDRGNEAFF.

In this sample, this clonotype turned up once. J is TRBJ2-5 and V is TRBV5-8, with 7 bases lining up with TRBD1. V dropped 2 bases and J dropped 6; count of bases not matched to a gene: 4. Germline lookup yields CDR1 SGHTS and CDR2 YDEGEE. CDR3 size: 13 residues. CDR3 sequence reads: CASSFQQGKTQYF. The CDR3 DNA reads TGTGCCAGCAGCTTTCAACAGGGGAAGACCCAGTACTTC.

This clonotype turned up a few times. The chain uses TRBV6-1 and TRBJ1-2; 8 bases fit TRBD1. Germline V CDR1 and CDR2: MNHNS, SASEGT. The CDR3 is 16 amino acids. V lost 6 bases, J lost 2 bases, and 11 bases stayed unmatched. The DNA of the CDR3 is TGTGCCAGCAGCCTAGACAGACAGGGGTTAAACTATGGCTACACCTTC. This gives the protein CASSLDRQGLNYGYTF.

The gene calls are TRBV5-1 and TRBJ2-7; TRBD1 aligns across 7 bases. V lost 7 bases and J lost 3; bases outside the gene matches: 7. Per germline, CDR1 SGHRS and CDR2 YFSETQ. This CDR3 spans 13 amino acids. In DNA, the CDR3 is TGCGCCAGCCGTAGACAGGGAAACTACGAGCAGTACTTC. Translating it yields CASRRQGNYEQYF.